This TCR beta chain was captured in a study of early T cells in non-severe SARS-CoV-2 infection. About the study: Chains from this unsorted whole-blood bulk RNA could not be paired.

This clonotype appeared many times. Its antigen is unknown. Germline CDR1 and CDR2: ENHRY and SYGVKD. CDR3 size: 13 residues. Trimming stripped 8 bases from V and 0 bases from J, with 8 bases between. General study results and limits: There was a bias toward anti-spike CD8 responses in VDJdb matching, which missed private and CD4 specificities.

Individual cDNA molecules each received unique molecular identifiers attached to them. TCRdb reprocessed the 5' RACE reads via MiXCR and lists one record per CDR3 protein. The profile shows 55,000 to 80,000 distinct CDR3 sequences, approximately 12% of them singletons. The sequenced sample consisted of whole blood. V and J are TRBV10-3 and TRBJ1-5; D unresolved. This receptor was identified in an adult who was a healthcare worker with PCR-confirmed SARS-CoV-2 infection or an uninfected control (not recorded which). CDR3 residues: CAIGRDSNQPQHF. Here the CDR3 DNA reads TGTGCCATCGGCCGGGATAGCAATCAGCCCCAGCATTTT.